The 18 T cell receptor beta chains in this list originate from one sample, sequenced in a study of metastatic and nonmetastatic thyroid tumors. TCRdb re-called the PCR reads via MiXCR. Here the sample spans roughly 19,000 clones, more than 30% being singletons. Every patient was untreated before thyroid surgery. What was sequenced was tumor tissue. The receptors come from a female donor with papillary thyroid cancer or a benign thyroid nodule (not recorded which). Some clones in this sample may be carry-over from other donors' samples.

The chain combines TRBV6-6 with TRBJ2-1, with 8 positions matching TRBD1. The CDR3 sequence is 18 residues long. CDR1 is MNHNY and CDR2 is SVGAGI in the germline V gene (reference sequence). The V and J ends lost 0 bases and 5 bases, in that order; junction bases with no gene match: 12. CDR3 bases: TGTGCCAGCAGTTACTCCGCGGCGCGGACAGGGATCCACAATGAGCAGTTCTTC. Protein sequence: CASSYSAARTGIHNEQFF.

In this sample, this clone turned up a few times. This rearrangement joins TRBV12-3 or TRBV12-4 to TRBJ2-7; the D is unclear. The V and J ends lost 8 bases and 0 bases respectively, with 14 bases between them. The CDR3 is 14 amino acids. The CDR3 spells CASRRSGRSYEQYF. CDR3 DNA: TGTGCCAGCCGTCGTTCCGGGCGCTCCTACGAGCAGTACTTC.

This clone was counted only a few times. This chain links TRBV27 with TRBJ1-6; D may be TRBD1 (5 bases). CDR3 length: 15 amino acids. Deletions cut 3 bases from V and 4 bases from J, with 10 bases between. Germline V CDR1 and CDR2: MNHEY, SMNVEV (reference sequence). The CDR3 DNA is TGTGCCAGCAGTTTTCAACAGGAATATAATTCACCCCTCCACTTT. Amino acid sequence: CASSFQQEYNSPLHF.

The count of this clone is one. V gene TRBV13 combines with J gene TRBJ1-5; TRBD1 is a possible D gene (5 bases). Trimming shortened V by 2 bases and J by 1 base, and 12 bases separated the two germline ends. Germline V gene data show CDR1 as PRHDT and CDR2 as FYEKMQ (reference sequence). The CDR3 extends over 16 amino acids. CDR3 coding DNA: TGTGCCAGCAGCTTATCATGGGGGGACAGCAATCAGCCCCAGCATTTT. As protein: CASSLSWGDSNQPQHF.

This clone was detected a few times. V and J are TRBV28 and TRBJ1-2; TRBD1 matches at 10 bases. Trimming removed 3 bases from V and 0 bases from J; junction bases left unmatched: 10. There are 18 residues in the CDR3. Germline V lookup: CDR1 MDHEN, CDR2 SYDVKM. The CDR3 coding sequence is TGTGCCAGCAGTTTTATCTTCGGGACAGGGGAACCTAACTATGGCTACACCTTC. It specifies CASSFIFGTGEPNYGYTF.

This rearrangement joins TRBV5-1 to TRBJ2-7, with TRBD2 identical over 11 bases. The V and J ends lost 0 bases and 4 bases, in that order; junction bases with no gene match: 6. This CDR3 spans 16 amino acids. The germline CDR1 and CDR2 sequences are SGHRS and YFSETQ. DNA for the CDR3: TGCGCCAGCAGCTTGGAAATGGCTAGCGGGGGGTACGAGCAGTACTTC. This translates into CASSLEMASGGYEQYF.

The CDR3 region has the DNA TGTGCCAGCAGTTTGTTACAGGGCTCCGGGGAGCTGTTTTTT. Encoded protein: CASSLLQGSGELFF. The gene calls are TRBV12-3 or TRBV12-4 and TRBJ2-2; perhaps TRBD1 as D (6 bases). The CDR3 covers 14 residues. V was shortened by 3 bases and J by 6 bases, with 11 bases between the two germline ends.

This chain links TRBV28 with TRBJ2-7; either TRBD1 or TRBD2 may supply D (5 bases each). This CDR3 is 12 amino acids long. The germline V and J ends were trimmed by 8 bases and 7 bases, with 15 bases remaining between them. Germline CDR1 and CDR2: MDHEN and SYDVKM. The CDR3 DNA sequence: TGTGCCAGCGCAACAGGACTGGGGGAGCAGTACTTC. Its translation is CASATGLGEQYF.

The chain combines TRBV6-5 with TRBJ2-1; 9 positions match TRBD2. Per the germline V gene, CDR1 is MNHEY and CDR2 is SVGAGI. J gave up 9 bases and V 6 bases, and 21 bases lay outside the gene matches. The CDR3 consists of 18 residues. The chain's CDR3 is CASSPQTGIAGVFGEQFF. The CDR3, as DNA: TGTGCCAGCAGCCCCCAGACGGGGATAGCGGGAGTCTTTGGTGAGCAGTTCTTC.

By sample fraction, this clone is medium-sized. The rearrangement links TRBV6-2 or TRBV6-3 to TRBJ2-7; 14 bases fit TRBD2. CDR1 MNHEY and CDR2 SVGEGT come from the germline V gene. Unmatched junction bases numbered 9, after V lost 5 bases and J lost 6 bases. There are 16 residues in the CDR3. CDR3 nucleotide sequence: TGTGCCAGCAGTGTGGGACTAGCGGGGGCCCTTGTCGAGCAGTACTTC. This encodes CASSVGLAGALVEQYF.

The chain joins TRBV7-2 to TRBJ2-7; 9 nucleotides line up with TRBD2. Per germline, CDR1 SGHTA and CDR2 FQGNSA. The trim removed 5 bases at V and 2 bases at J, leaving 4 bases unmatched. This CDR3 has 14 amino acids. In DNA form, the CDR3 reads TGTGCCAGCAGCCTGACTAGCGGAGCCTACGAGCAGTACTTC. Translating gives CASSLTSGAYEQYF.

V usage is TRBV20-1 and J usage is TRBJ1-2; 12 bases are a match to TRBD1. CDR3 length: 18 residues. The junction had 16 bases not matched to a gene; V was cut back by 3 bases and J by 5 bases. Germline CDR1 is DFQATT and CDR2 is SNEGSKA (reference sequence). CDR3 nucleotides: TGCAGTGCTAGGGATTTTCTAGCCCGGGACAGGGGGCTTTATGGCTACACCTTC. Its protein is CSARDFLARDRGLYGYTF.

The CDR3 DNA sequence: TGCGCCAGCAGTGAGGCGCAGGGACGTGGCTACACCTTC. This gives the protein CASSEAQGRGYTF. The gene calls are TRBV10-1 and TRBJ1-2; D possibly corresponds to TRBD1 (5 bases). This CDR3 has 13 residues. With 2 bases removed from V and 7 bases from J, the gap between germline ends came to 11 bases. The V gene's germline CDR1 is WNHNN and CDR2 SYGVQD (reference sequence).

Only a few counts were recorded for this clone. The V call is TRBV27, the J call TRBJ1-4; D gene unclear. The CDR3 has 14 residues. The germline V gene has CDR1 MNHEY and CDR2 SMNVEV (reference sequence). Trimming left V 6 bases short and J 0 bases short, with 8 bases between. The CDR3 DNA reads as TGTGCCAGCAGCCCGGATACAACTAATGAAAAACTGTTTTTT. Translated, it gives CASSPDTTNEKLFF.

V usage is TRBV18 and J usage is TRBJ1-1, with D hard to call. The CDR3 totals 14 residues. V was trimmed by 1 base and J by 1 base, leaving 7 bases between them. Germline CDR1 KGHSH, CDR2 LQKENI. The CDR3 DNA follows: TGTGCCAGCTCACCACAGGGCTCGAACACTGAAGCTTTCTTT. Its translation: CASSPQGSNTEAFF.

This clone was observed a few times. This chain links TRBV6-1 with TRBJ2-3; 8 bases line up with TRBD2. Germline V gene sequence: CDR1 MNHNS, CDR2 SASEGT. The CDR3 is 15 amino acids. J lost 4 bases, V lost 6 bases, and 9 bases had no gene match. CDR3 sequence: CASRDGRALADTQYF. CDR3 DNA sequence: TGTGCCAGCAGGGACGGGAGGGCCCTCGCAGATACGCAGTATTTT.

CDR3 bases: TGCGCCAGCAGCTTGGGGGAGAATTCACCCCTCCACTTT. Residues: CASSLGENSPLHF. V is TRBV5-1 and J is TRBJ1-6, with no clear D. Trimming removed 0 bases from V and 7 bases from J, with 5 bases in between. CDR1 is SGHRS and CDR2 is YFSETQ in the germline V gene. The CDR3 has 13 amino acids.

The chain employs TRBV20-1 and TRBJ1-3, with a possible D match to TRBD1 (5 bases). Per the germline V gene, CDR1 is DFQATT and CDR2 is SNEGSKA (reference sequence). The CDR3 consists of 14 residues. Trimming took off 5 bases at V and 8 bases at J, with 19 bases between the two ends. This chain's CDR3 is CSALDPNSGDTIYF. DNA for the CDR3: TGCAGTGCTCTAGACCCAAACTCGGGGGACACCATATATTTT.